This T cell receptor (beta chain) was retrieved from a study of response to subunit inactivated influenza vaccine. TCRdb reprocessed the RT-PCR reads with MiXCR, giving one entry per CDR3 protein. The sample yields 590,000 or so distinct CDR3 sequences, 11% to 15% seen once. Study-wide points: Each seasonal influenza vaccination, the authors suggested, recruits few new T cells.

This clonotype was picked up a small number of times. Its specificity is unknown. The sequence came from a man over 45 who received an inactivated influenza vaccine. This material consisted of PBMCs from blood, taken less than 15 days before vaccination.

The CDR3 nucleotides read TGTGCCATCAGTGATTCCTTGGGAGCGCGAGAGACCCAGTACTTC. This codes for CAISDSLGARETQYF. This chain connects TRBV10-3 to TRBJ2-5, with D possibly being TRBD2 (5 bases). V lost 3 bases and J lost 4, with 15 bases in between. This CDR3 comprises 15 residues. CDR1 and CDR2 (germline): ENHRY, SYGVKD.